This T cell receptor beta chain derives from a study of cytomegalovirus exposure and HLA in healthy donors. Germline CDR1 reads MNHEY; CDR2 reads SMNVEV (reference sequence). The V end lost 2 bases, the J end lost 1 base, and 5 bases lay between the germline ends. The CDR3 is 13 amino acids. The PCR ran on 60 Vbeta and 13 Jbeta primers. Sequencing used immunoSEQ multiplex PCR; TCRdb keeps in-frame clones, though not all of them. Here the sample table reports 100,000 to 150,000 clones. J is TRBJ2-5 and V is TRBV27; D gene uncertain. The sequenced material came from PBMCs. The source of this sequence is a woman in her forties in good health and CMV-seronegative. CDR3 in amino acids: CASSLQFQETQYF. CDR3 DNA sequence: TGTGCCAGCAGTTTACAGTTCCAAGAGACCCAGTACTTC.